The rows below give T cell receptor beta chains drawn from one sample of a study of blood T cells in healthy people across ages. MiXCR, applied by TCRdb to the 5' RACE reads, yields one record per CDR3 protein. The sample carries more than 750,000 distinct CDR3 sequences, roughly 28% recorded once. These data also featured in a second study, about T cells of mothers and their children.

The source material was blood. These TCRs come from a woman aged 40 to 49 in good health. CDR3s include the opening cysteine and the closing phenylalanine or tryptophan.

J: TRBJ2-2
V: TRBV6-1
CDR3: CASSRQPSNTGELFF

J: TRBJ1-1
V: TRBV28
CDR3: CACSLEGHSNTEAFF

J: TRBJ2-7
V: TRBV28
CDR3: CASSTPTEEQYF

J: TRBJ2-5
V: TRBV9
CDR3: CASSPGGTEETQYF

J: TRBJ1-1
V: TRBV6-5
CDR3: CASSYWDRGNTEAFF

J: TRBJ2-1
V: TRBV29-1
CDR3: CSVTPTGINKQFF

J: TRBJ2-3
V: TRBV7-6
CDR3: CASSLFGRSSTDTQYF

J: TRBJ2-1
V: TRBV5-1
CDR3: CASRPAGGSYNEQFF

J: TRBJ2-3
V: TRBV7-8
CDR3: CASSKRTVAHTDTQYF

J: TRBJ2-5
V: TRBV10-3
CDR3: CAISEGTSAQETQYF

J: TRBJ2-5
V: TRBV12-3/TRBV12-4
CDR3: CASSPGTAAQETQYF

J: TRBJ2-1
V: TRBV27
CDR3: CASSSTAGGNEQFF

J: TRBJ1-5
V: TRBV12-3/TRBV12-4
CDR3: CASSPAERRNQPQHF

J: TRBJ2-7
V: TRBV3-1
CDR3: CASSQNQGRGEQYF

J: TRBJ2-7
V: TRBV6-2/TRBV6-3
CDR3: CASSCRQGSYEQYF

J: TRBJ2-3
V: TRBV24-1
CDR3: CATRGQGGGDTQYF

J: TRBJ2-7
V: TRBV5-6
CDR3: CASSLLIHSPGQVTYEQYF

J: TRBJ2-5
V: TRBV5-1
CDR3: CASSYGLLQGREETQYF

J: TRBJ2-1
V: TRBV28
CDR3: CASSRASGANNEQFF

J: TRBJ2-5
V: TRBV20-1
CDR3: CSARPGLQETQYF

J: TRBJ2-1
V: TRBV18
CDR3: CASSPRGFYNEQFF

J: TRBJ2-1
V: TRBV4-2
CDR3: CASSQDQIGSSYNEQFF

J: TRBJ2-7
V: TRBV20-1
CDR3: CSANRKGYEQYF

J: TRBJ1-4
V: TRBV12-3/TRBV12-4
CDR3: CASSSAGEKLFF

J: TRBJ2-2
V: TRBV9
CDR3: CASSTVGLSGELFF

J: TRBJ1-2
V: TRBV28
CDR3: CASSPFRGEVYGYTF

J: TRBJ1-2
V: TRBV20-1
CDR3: CSARDRKGYGLNYGYTF

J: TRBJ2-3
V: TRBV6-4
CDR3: CASSDSNRATDTQYF

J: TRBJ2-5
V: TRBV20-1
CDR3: CSARAVVGAGGTQYF

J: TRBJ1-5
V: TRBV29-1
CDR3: CSVDTGDNQPQHF

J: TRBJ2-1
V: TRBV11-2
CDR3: CASSRFPSGGVNEQFF

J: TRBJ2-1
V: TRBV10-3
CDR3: CAISSLAGGPNEQFF

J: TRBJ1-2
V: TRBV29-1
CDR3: CSVDLQDGYTF

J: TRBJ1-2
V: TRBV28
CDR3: CASSSLGIPYGYTF

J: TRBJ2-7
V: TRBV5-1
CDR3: CASSLPSTYEQYF

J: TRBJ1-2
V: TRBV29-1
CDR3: CSVEGLDRGYGYTF

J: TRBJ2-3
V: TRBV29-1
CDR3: CSAGTGHTQYF

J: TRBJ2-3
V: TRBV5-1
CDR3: CASSSQRGLTTDTQYF

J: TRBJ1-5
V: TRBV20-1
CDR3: CSASLQGIDQPQHF

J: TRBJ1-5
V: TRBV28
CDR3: CASTSGAGQPQHF

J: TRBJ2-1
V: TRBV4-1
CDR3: CASSQGTNEQFF

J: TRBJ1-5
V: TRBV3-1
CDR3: CASSEYYSNQPQHF

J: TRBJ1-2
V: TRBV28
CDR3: CASRRQATNYGYTF

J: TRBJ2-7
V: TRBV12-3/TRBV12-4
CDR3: CASNTGLPSYEQYF

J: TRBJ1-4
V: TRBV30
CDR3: CAWAETGGEKLFF

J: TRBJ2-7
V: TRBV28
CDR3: CASRSQAGERVREQYF

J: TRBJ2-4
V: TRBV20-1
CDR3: CSAPTSVFNIQYF

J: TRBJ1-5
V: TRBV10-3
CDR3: CAISRGDQPQHF

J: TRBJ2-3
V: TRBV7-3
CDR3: CASSLRGASAGLRTDTQYF

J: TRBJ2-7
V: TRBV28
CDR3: CASRQHRDRYEGQYF

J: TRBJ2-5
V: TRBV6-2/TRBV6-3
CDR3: CASSYRRGGLQETQYF

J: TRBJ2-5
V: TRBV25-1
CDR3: CASSELGRGLQETQYF

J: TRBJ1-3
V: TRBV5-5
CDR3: CASSQLRVTGNTIYF

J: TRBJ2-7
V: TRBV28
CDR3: CASSEGAPGQVFYEQYF

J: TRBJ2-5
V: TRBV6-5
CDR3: CASSPLGGAETQYF